This entry lists 10 T cell receptor beta chains sequenced from one sample in a study of T cell changes during pregnancy in multiple sclerosis. Only in-frame clones appear in the TCRdb table, and some are missing; sequencing was by immunoSEQ multiplex PCR. The table has 90,000 to 95,000 clones, around 93% seen once. The specimen was peripheral blood, collected in the first trimester of pregnancy. The receptors were gathered from a female donor with multiple sclerosis, enrolled in a pregnancy study.

This clone was counted once. The chain employs TRBV19 and TRBJ2-5; 13 positions match TRBD2. The CDR3 consists of 15 residues. In germline, CDR1 is LNHDA, CDR2 SQIVND (reference sequence). The J segment lost 5 bases and the V segment lost 6 bases, leaving 6 bases of the junction unmatched. CDR3 nucleotide sequence: TGTGCCAGTAGGAAACTAGCGGGGGGGCTGGAGACCCAGTACTTC. Amino acids: CASRKLAGGLETQYF.

This rearrangement joins TRBV11-2 to TRBJ2-1, with D maybe TRBD1 (5 bases). V was trimmed by 6 bases and J by 7 bases, leaving 10 bases between them. This CDR3 spans 12 amino acids. Germline V gene sequence: CDR1 SGHAT, CDR2 FQNNGV. CDR3 loop: CASRTTENEQFF. The CDR3 DNA reads TGTGCCAGCAGGACGACAGAGAATGAGCAGTTCTTC.

The rearrangement uses TRBV4-1 and TRBJ1-2; the D gene is possibly TRBD1 (5 bases). This CDR3 has 15 amino acids. Germline CDR1 MGHRA, CDR2 YSYEKL. V lost 4 bases and J 3 bases, leaving 15 bases between the germline ends. For the CDR3, the DNA is TGCGCCAGCAGCCTTACAGGCTCCAATGACTATGGCTACACCTTC. Residues: CASSLTGSNDYGYTF.

In its sample, this clone was seen once. The chain recombines TRBV7-9 with TRBJ2-5, with D possibly TRBD1 on 6 matching bases. Trimming shortened V by 4 bases and J by 0 bases, and 9 bases separated the two germline ends. CDR1 and CDR2 (germline): SEHNR, FQNEAQ (reference sequence). The CDR3 sequence is 14 residues long. The CDR3 DNA sequence: TGTGCCAGCAGCTCCGGGACACACCAAGAGACCCAGTACTTC. As protein: CASSSGTHQETQYF.

This sequence joins TRBV9 and TRBJ1-1; D remains ambiguous. The CDR3 covers 15 residues. Trimming removed 0 bases from V and 4 bases from J, with 13 bases in between. In germline, CDR1 is SGDLS, CDR2 YYNGEE. In nucleotides, the CDR3 is TGTGCCAGCAGCGTAGCTACGGGCGGGCGCACTGAAGCTTTCTTT. The encoded protein is CASSVATGGRTEAFF.

The CDR3 reads CASSREGLSGELFF. CDR3 nucleotides: TGTGCCAGCAGCCGGGAGGGATTATCCGGGGAGCTGTTTTTT. V and J are TRBV5-8 and TRBJ2-2, with TRBD2 matching over 8 bases. V gave up 4 bases and J gave up 6 bases; unmatched junction bases: 5. CDR3 length: 14 amino acids. The germline V gene has CDR1 SGHTS and CDR2 YDEGEE.

This chain joins TRBV4-2 and TRBJ1-2; 7 positions match TRBD1. Losses at the gene ends were 6 bases for V and 6 bases for J; bases not matched to a gene: 13. Germline V lookup: CDR1 LGHNA, CDR2 YNFKEQ. The CDR3 contains 15 residues. As DNA, the CDR3 is TGTGCCAGCAGGACCTACAGGGGCGAATCGGATGGCTACACCTTC. Amino acid sequence: CASRTYRGESDGYTF.

The chain links TRBV9 to TRBJ1-5; weak D call: TRBD1 (5 bases). Germline assignment: CDR1 SGDLS and CDR2 YYNGEE. Trimming pared 0 bases from V and 0 bases from J, leaving 7 bases between. This CDR3 spans 15 amino acids. The CDR3 DNA sequence: TGTGCCAGCAGCGTAGCCGGGGGTAGCAATCAGCCCCAGCATTTT. Its translation: CASSVAGGSNQPQHF.

The V call is TRBV7-8, the J call TRBJ1-2; 9 bases agree with TRBD1. Germline CDR1 reads SGHVS; CDR2 reads FQNEAQ. After removal of 5 bases from V and 8 bases from J, the junction contained 9 bases not matched to a gene. The CDR3 is 14 amino acids. The CDR3 nucleotides read TGTGCCAGCAGCCCACTACAGGGGGCGGGCGGCTACACCTTC. Its protein product is CASSPLQGAGGYTF. Complete variable domain (other parts from reference TRBV7-8 and TRBJ1-2): GAGVSQSPRYKVAKRGQDVALRCDPISGHVSLFWYQQALGQGPEFLTYFQNEAQLDKSGLPSDRFFAERPEGSVSTLKIQRTQQEDSAVYLCASSPLQGAGGYTFGSGTRLTVV.

This clone was detected only once. This sequence joins TRBV2 and TRBJ2-1; TRBD2 aligns across 7 bases. Germline loops: CDR1 SNHLY, CDR2 FYNNEI. V lost 0 bases, J lost 7 bases, and 3 bases stayed unmatched. The CDR3 totals 14 residues. Here the CDR3 reads CASSEAGGVNEQFF. The CDR3 bases are TGTGCCAGCAGTGAAGCGGGGGGGGTAAATGAGCAGTTCTTC.